The 8 T cell receptor beta chains presented below share a single source sample, sequenced in a study of cytomegalovirus exposure and HLA in healthy donors. This PCR relied on a set of 60 Vbeta primers and 13 Jbeta primers. The data were produced by immunoSEQ multiplex PCR, yet TCRdb's version contains in-frame clones alone and is incomplete. This table has around 200,000 clones, roughly four fifths appearing once. The sample consisted of PBMCs. All receptors derive from a woman aged 18-29 years in good health and CMV-seronegative.

The genes are TRBV25-1 and TRBJ2-3; the D gene is possibly TRBD2 (6 bases). The CDR3 totals 17 residues. From germline, CDR1 is MGHDK and CDR2 SYGVNS. Trimming pared 3 bases from V and 5 bases from J, leaving 21 bases between. The DNA for the CDR3 is TGTGCCAGCAGTGATTACCTACAGGCGCTCGGGGGAGATACGCAGTATTTT. This translates into CASSDYLQALGGDTQYF.

This sequence joins TRBV27 and TRBJ2-3, with TRBD2 matching over 12 bases. This CDR3 region has 13 residues. The V gene end was trimmed by 9 bases and the J gene end by 5 bases; junction bases not matched to a gene: 3. Germline loops: CDR1 MNHEY, CDR2 SMNVEV (reference sequence). The CDR3 protein is CASRLAGEDTQYF. CDR3 in DNA: TGTGCCAGTCGACTAGCGGGAGAAGATACGCAGTATTTT.

The chain links TRBV5-1 to TRBJ2-2; TRBD2 agrees at 8 bases. Trimming took 0 bases from V and 7 from J; bases not matched to a gene: 5. The CDR3 covers 15 residues. Looked up from germline, CDR1 is SGHRS and CDR2 is YFSETQ. The CDR3 loop is CASSLAAGTSGELFF. In nucleotides, the CDR3 is TGCGCCAGCAGCTTGGCCGCTGGGACTAGCGGGGAGCTGTTTTTT.

The table lists this clone with a few counts. The rearrangement links TRBV18 to TRBJ2-6; 10 bases fit TRBD1. The V gene's germline CDR1 is KGHSH and CDR2 LQKENI. The V segment lost 3 bases and the J segment 1 base; nucleotides outside the gene matches: 6. CDR3 length: 18 amino acids. In nucleotides, the CDR3 is TGTGCCAGCTCACCTCCAGGACAGGGGGGTTCTGGGGCCAACGTCCTGACTTTC. Encoded protein: CASSPPGQGGSGANVLTF.

The chain couples TRBV5-1 to TRBJ1-2, with D maybe TRBD1 (6 bases). Trimming pared 4 bases from V and 1 base from J, leaving 11 bases between. The CDR3 length is 14 residues. Germline values: CDR1 SGHRS, CDR2 YFSETQ. The CDR3 sequence is CASSNPGDNYGYTF. The CDR3 region has the DNA TGCGCCAGCAGCAACCCAGGGGATAACTATGGCTACACCTTC.

The genes are TRBV2 and TRBJ2-2; 10 bases match TRBD2. With V trimmed by 5 bases and J by 4 bases, 7 bases remained unmatched. CDR1 is SNHLY and CDR2 is FYNNEI in the germline V gene. The CDR3 is made up of 16 amino acids. CDR3: CASSPTLAGATGELFF. CDR3 nucleotide sequence: TGTGCCAGCAGTCCTACTCTAGCGGGGGCCACCGGGGAGCTGTTTTTT.

The V call is TRBV13, the J call TRBJ2-5, with 8 bases aligning to TRBD1. The J call may be mistaken, given a closer DNA end match to TRBJ2-7. Germline lookup yields CDR1 PRHDT and CDR2 FYEKMQ (reference sequence). The CDR3 loop spans 15 amino acids. Here the CDR3 DNA reads TGTGCCAGCAGCTCTCTGACAGGGGCCTACTACGAGCAGTACTTC. Translated: CASSSLTGAYYEQYF.

On this clone: This is likely a read error, given that the CDR3 carries no conserved phenylalanine or tryptophan at its end. The genes are TRBV30 and TRBJ2-6; D ambiguous. Germline CDR1 reads GTSNPN; CDR2 reads SVGIG (reference sequence). The CDR3 contains 16 residues. Between the trimmed V and J ends, which lost 0 bases and 0 bases, there was a span of 9 bases. DNA for the CDR3: TGTGCCTGGAGTGTATGTCCTCGCTCTGGGGCCAACGTCCTGACTTCC. Its translation is CAWSVCPRSGANVLTS.